The 5 T cell receptor beta chains below all came from one sample that was sequenced in a study of T cells in narcolepsy. Clones were read by immunoSEQ multiplex PCR, and TCRdb kept only the in-frame ones, dropping some. The top ten clones hold roughly 0.89% of a sample with about 32,000 clones, roughly 87% of them seen once. Sequenced sample: CD45RA- memory CD4+ T cells from PBMCs. The receptor set was obtained from a human donor with narcolepsy.

The rearrangement uses TRBV28 and TRBJ2-5; weak D call: TRBD2 (6 bases). The CDR3 runs 13 residues. The germline CDR1 and CDR2 sequences are MDHEN and SYDVKM. Trimming took 6 bases from V and 4 from J, leaving 12 bases between them. CDR3 sequence (DNA): TGTGCCAGCAGCATTGTCGGGGGAGAGACCCAGTACTTC. Translated, it gives CASSIVGGETQYF.

This CDR3 reads CASSLRGDKETQYF. The CDR3 DNA is TGCGCCAGCAGCTTGCGGGGGGACAAAGAGACCCAGTACTTC. V is TRBV5-1 and J is TRBJ2-5; possibly TRBD2 for D (7 bases). CDR1 and CDR2 (germline): SGHRS, YFSETQ. V was shortened by 1 base and J by 3 bases, with 10 bases between the two germline ends. The CDR3 has 14 residues. Combining the CDR3 with reference TRBV5-1 and TRBJ2-5 gives the whole variable domain KAGVTQTPRYLIKTRGQQVTLSCSPISGHRSVSWYQQTPGQGLQFLFEYFSETQRNKGNFPGRFSGRQFSNSRSEMNVSTLELGDSALYLCASSLRGDKETQYFGPGTRLLVL.

The chain carries TRBV11-1 and TRBJ2-7, with TRBD1 as a possible D gene (5 bases). Germline V CDR1 and CDR2: SGHAT, FQDESV (reference sequence). Trimming left V 5 bases short and J 2 bases short, with 13 bases between. The CDR3 contains 14 residues. The CDR3 bases are TGTGCCAGCAGCGAACTCAGGGTTACCTACGAGCAGTACTTC. Translating gives CASSELRVTYEQYF.

J is TRBJ2-2 and V is TRBV7-9; a weak D match, TRBD1 (6 bases). The germline CDR1 and CDR2 sequences are SEHNR and FQNEAQ (reference sequence). The CDR3 length is 15 residues. V lost 4 bases and J 8 bases, leaving 17 bases between the germline ends. In nucleotides, the CDR3 is TGTGCCAGCAGCTCCATTATGGACAGCTCTGGGGAGCTGTTTTTT. Translating it yields CASSSIMDSSGELFF.

The rearrangement uses TRBV14 and TRBJ2-2, with D tentatively TRBD1 (6 bases). Between the trimmed V and J ends, which lost 4 bases and 3 bases, there was a span of 12 bases. CDR3 length equals 15 residues. Germline CDR1 and CDR2: SGHDN and FVKESK. CDR3 nucleotides: TGTGCCAGCAGCCCAGGGGTCACTTACACCGGGGAGCTGTTTTTT. Translated: CASSPGVTYTGELFF.